These 30 T cell receptor beta chains were all obtained from the same sample, sequenced in a study of spatial heterogeneity in lung cancer. TCRdb redid the calling of the 5' RACE reads with MiXCR, one entry per CDR3 protein. The sample includes 20,000 to 25,000 distinct CDR3 sequences, about 3.5% of them seen just once. Sample time point: sample taken at primary tumor resection. The input material, whole RNA from tumor, nontumor lung or frozen PBMC, was sequenced unsorted. Sequenced here: PBMCs, sampled at surgery. These receptors all come from a female donor with early-stage non-small cell lung cancer.

This clonotype was recorded at least ten times. The chain couples TRBV29-1 to TRBJ1-2; a possible D gene is TRBD1 (5 bases). The CDR3 runs to 13 residues. CDR1 and CDR2 (germline): SQVTM, ANQGSEA. The CDR3 region has the DNA TGCAGTTCGTGGGCAGGGCCTGGCTATGGCTACACCTTC. This gives the protein CSSWAGPGYGYTF.

To note about this clonotype: This may be a read error, as it is one base from a much larger clone. The V and J genes are TRBV12-3 or TRBV12-4 and TRBJ2-7; D may be TRBD2 (5 bases). The CDR3 length is 14 residues. V gave up 6 bases and J gave up 5 bases, with 17 bases separating them. The CDR3 sequence: CASSPAKGAHEQYF. Written as DNA, the CDR3 is TGTGCCAGCAGCCCTGCCAAGGGAGCCCACGAGCAGTACTTC.

The chain recombines TRBV27 with TRBJ1-5; no firm D call. Deletions cut 0 bases from V and 3 bases from J, with 6 bases between. CDR3 length: 14 residues. Germline CDR1 is MNHEY and CDR2 is SMNVEV (reference sequence). The CDR3 spells CASSLSRLNQPQHF. CDR3 in DNA: TGTGCCAGCAGTTTATCAAGACTCAATCAGCCCCAGCATTTT.

This clonotype was seen repeatedly, ten times or more. The V and J genes are TRBV20-1 and TRBJ2-1; 7 bases are shared with TRBD2. The V segment lost 7 bases and the J segment 4 bases; nucleotides outside the gene matches: 7. This CDR3 has 13 amino acids. Germline CDR1 reads DFQATT; CDR2 reads SNEGSKA (reference sequence). CDR3: CSVRAGSYNEQFF. The CDR3 nucleotides are TGCAGTGTTCGAGCGGGGAGTTACAATGAGCAGTTCTTC.

This clonotype has a handful of counts. The chain combines TRBV6-6 with TRBJ1-1; D is uncertain. The CDR3 loop spans 12 amino acids. The V end was cut by 8 bases, the J end by 2 bases, with 9 bases between. Germline CDR1 reads MNHNY; CDR2 reads SVGAGI (reference sequence). The CDR3 reads CASGLSNTEAFF. The CDR3 DNA reads as TGTGCCAGCGGCTTATCAAACACTGAAGCTTTCTTT.

This clonotype was seen at least ten times. This sequence joins TRBV7-9 and TRBJ1-2; TRBD1 might be the D (5 bases). This CDR3 is built from 13 residues. Germline CDR1 and CDR2: SEHNR and FQNEAQ (reference sequence). V gave up 6 bases and J gave up 4 bases, with 12 bases separating them. The CDR3 DNA follows: TGTGCCAGCAGATCTCCGGGACCCTATGGCTACACCTTC. Protein product: CASRSPGPYGYTF.

The table lists this clonotype with many counts. The chain uses TRBV12-3 or TRBV12-4 and TRBJ1-3, with D possibly TRBD1 on 6 matching bases. V was clipped by 2 bases and J by 0 bases, with 11 bases between them. The CDR3 is 16 amino acids. CDR3 coding DNA: TGTGCCAGCAGTTTAACACCGGGACACTCTGGAAACACCATATATTTT. This translates into CASSLTPGHSGNTIYF.

This clonotype came up many times. This rearrangement joins TRBV27 to TRBJ1-1; D unresolved. There are 15 residues in the CDR3. Trimming removed 0 bases at V and 1 base at J, with 9 bases between. Germline CDR1 and CDR2: MNHEY and SMNVEV (reference sequence). CDR3 sequence: CASSLSNGRNTEAFF. The CDR3 DNA sequence: TGTGCCAGCAGTTTATCGAACGGCAGGAACACTGAAGCTTTCTTT.

This chain links TRBV19 with TRBJ2-7; D remains unclear. Deletions cut 5 bases from V and 1 base from J, with 9 bases between. This CDR3 region has 13 residues. From germline, CDR1 is LNHDA and CDR2 SQIVND (reference sequence). CDR3 residues: CASSLDGSYEQYF. For the CDR3, the DNA is TGTGCCAGTAGTTTGGACGGATCCTACGAGCAGTACTTC.

This clonotype was detected many times. The CDR3 sequence: CASSQDNLAGVLEQYF. DNA of the CDR3: TGTGCCAGCAGCCAAGATAACCTAGCGGGAGTACTTGAGCAGTACTTC. The J gene is TRBJ2-7, the V gene TRBV4-2; 10 bases line up with TRBD2. The germline CDR1 and CDR2 sequences are LGHNA and YNFKEQ. V lost 0 bases and J lost 7; bases outside the gene matches: 9. CDR3 length: 16 residues.

This clonotype was counted at least ten times. This chain connects TRBV29-1 to TRBJ1-2; 11 bases map to TRBD1. CDR1 and CDR2 from the germline V gene are SQVTM and ANQGSEA. The J segment lost 7 bases and the V segment lost 2 bases, leaving 9 bases of the junction unmatched. CDR3 size: 15 residues. The CDR3 DNA follows: TGCAGCGTTGAAACCGGGACAGGGGGATTTGTTGGCTACACCTTC. Its protein is CSVETGTGGFVGYTF.

There are many counts of this clonotype. The genes are TRBV27 and TRBJ2-6; D gene unclear. V lost 6 bases, J lost 5 bases, and 14 bases lay in between. The germline V gene encodes CDR1 MNHEY and CDR2 SMNVEV (reference sequence). The CDR3 length is 15 residues. CDR3 coding DNA: TGTGCCAGCAGCCCCGCCGGAGCCTGGGCCAACGTCCTGACTTTC. Amino acid sequence: CASSPAGAWANVLTF.

This clonotype has a count of ten or more. V and J are TRBV29-1 and TRBJ2-7; maybe TRBD2 (6 bases). V shed 4 bases and J shed 0 bases, with 13 bases lying between them. CDR3 length: 14 residues. The germline V gene encodes CDR1 SQVTM and CDR2 ANQGSEA. The DNA of the CDR3 is TGCAGCGTTGTTAGCGGAGGGAGCTCCTACGAGCAGTACTTC. Its protein product is CSVVSGGSSYEQYF.

This clonotype was counted ten times or more. V gene TRBV6-5 combines with J gene TRBJ1-1; D unresolved. Germline CDR1 and CDR2: MNHEY and SVGAGI. Trimming removed 10 bases from V and 2 bases from J, with 8 bases in between. This CDR3 is built from 11 residues. CDR3 loop: CATLFNTEAFF. For the CDR3, the DNA is TGTGCCACCTTGTTCAACACTGAAGCTTTCTTT.

This clonotype came up many times. The chain uses TRBV20-1 and TRBJ2-7; TRBD2 matches 8 bases. The germline V gene has CDR1 DFQATT and CDR2 SNEGSKA (reference sequence). Trimming removed 5 bases from V and 2 bases from J; junction bases left unmatched: 8. The CDR3 sequence is 14 residues long. CDR3 sequence reads: CSARVGSGTYEQYF. The CDR3 coding sequence is TGCAGTGCTCGGGTGGGTAGCGGGACCTACGAGCAGTACTTC.

Ten or more counts support this clonotype. In DNA form, the CDR3 reads TGTGCCAGCAGTGAAAACCCCATACCAAGGACAGGGGAGGATGAAAAACTGTTTTTT. Encoded protein: CASSENPIPRTGEDEKLFF. The rearrangement uses TRBV6-1 and TRBJ1-4; 9 bases fit TRBD1. With V trimmed by 2 bases and J by 6 bases, 16 bases remained unmatched. Germline-derived CDR1 and CDR2 are MNHNS and SASEGT. The CDR3 length is 19 residues.

This clonotype was detected only a few times. The CDR3 here is CASAGTSNYNEQFF. The CDR3 DNA is TGTGCCAGCGCCGGGACTAGTAACTACAATGAGCAGTTCTTC. J is TRBJ2-1 and V is TRBV2; TRBD2 matches 8 bases. This CDR3 region has 14 residues. CDR1 and CDR2 from the germline V gene are SNHLY and FYNNEI. V was clipped by 8 bases and J by 3 bases; unmatched bases: 6.

This clonotype has more than one count but fewer than ten. This CDR3 reads CASSEDLITDTQYF. The CDR3 DNA reads as TGTGCCAGCAGCGAGGACCTAATCACAGATACGCAGTATTTT. This chain uses TRBV9 with TRBJ2-3; D gene uncertain. Germline V gene lookup returns CDR1 SGDLS and CDR2 YYNGEE. Trimming removed 3 bases at V and 2 bases at J, with 10 bases between. The CDR3 has 14 residues. Full variable domain (remainder filled in from reference TRBV9 and TRBJ2-3): DSGVTQTPKHLITATGQRVTLRCSPRSGDLSVYWYQQSLDQGLQFLIQYYNGEERAKGNILERFSAQQFPDLHSELNLSSLELGDSALYFCASSEDLITDTQYFGPGTRLTVL.

This clonotype has a count of ten or more. The gene calls are TRBV15 and TRBJ2-2; the D gene is possibly TRBD2 (5 bases). V was shortened by 4 bases and J by 7 bases, with 13 bases between the two germline ends. The germline V gene encodes CDR1 LNHNV and CDR2 YYDKDF (reference sequence). The CDR3 totals 14 residues. CDR3 loop: CATSKATGFGELFF. CDR3 nucleotides: TGTGCCACCAGCAAAGCTACGGGGTTCGGGGAGCTGTTTTTT.

This clonotype showed up many times. The V gene is TRBV24-1, the J gene TRBJ2-6; D may be TRBD1 (5 bases). Germline CDR1 is KGHDR and CDR2 is SFDVKD. V was shortened by 4 bases and J by 0 bases, with 12 bases between the two germline ends. The CDR3 contains 17 residues. The CDR3 is CATSDNRYSSGANVLTF. CDR3 coding DNA: TGTGCCACCAGTGACAACAGGTATAGCTCTGGGGCCAACGTCCTGACTTTC.

About this clonotype: Since a much larger clone is just one base distant, this may be a read error. The V and J genes are TRBV5-1 and TRBJ1-5, with D unclear. The germline V gene has CDR1 SGHRS and CDR2 YFSETQ. This CDR3 region has 14 residues. Here the CDR3 reads CASSLAEGGQPRHF. CDR3 DNA sequence: TGCGCCAGCAGCTTGGCGGAAGGTGGTCAGCCCCGGCATTTT.

This clonotype was found many times. This chain connects TRBV24-1 to TRBJ1-6, with no clear D. The CDR3 has 16 residues. The germline V and J ends were trimmed by 7 bases and 0 bases, with 12 bases remaining between them. Germline values: CDR1 KGHDR, CDR2 SFDVKD. CDR3 region: CATRSPASSYNSPLHF. The DNA for the CDR3 is TGTGCCACCAGATCCCCCGCCAGCTCCTATAATTCACCCCTCCACTTT.

This clonotype is categorized as medium-sized. This sequence joins TRBV4-1 and TRBJ1-1; D gene ambiguous. This CDR3 is built from 15 residues. V lost 1 base, J lost 3 bases, and 12 bases lay in between. CDR1 and CDR2 from the germline V gene are MGHRA and YSYEKL. This CDR3 is CASSQGLSGYTEAFF. The CDR3, as DNA: TGCGCCAGCAGCCAAGGTTTGTCGGGTTACACTGAAGCTTTCTTT.

This clonotype was seen ten or more times. The V call is TRBV27, the J call TRBJ1-1; no clear D. The V and J ends lost 4 bases and 1 base respectively, with 7 bases between them. The CDR3 loop spans 13 amino acids. Looked up from germline, CDR1 is MNHEY and CDR2 is SMNVEV (reference sequence). The CDR3 here is CASSSQRNTEAFF. In DNA, the CDR3 is TGTGCCAGCAGTTCCCAAAGGAACACTGAAGCTTTCTTT.

This clonotype was seen at least ten times. The chain recombines TRBV2 with TRBJ1-4, with a possible D match to TRBD1 (6 bases). V lost 3 bases and J 1 base, leaving 9 bases between the germline ends. There are 15 residues in the CDR3. Germline loops: CDR1 SNHLY, CDR2 FYNNEI. CDR3 loop: CASSETGRTNEKLFF. The CDR3 region has the DNA TGTGCCAGCAGTGAGACAGGCCGAACTAATGAAAAACTGTTTTTT.

This chain joins TRBV11-1 and TRBJ2-2; no reliable D call. Germline CDR1 and CDR2: SGHAT and FQDESV (reference sequence). CDR3 length: 14 amino acids. V lost 4 bases and J 0 bases, leaving 6 bases between the germline ends. CDR3 residues: CASSSRPNTGELFF. The CDR3 DNA reads as TGTGCCAGCAGCTCCAGACCGAACACCGGGGAGCTGTTTTTT.

At least ten counts were recorded for this clonotype. This sequence joins TRBV7-9 and TRBJ2-1, with D unclear. The V end was cut by 1 base, the J end by 15 bases, with 13 bases between. The germline gives CDR1 SEHNR, CDR2 FQNEAQ (reference sequence). The CDR3 covers 12 residues. CDR3 sequence: CASSLVTGGGFF. CDR3 DNA sequence: TGTGCCAGCAGCTTAGTTACTGGCGGCGGGTTCTTC. Drawing the rest from reference TRBV7-9 and TRBJ2-1, the complete variable domain is DTGVSQNPRHKITKRGQNVTFRCDPISEHNRLYWYRQTLGQGPEFLTYFQNEAQLEKSRLLSDRFSAERPKGSFSTLEIQRTEQGDSAMYLCASSLVTGGGFFGPGTRLTVL.

At least ten counts were recorded for this clonotype. The gene calls are TRBV7-3 and TRBJ2-7; a possible D gene is TRBD1 (6 bases). The germline V gene has CDR1 SGHTA and CDR2 FQGTGA. V was trimmed by 8 bases and J by 0 bases, leaving 14 bases between them. The CDR3 covers 14 residues. The CDR3 reads CASSPGHPSYEQYF. The CDR3 DNA is TGTGCCAGCTCTCCGGGACACCCCTCCTACGAGCAGTACTTC. The entire variable domain, with the rest obtained from reference TRBV7-3 and TRBJ2-7, is as follows: GAGVSQTPSNKVTEKGKYVELRCDPISGHTALYWYRQSLGQGPEFLIYFQGTGAADDSGLPNDRFFAVRPEGSVSTLKIQRTERGDSAVYLCASSPGHPSYEQYFGPGTRLTVT.

This clonotype was observed at least ten times. The chain couples TRBV9 to TRBJ2-2; D is ambiguous. The CDR3 extends over 12 amino acids. Germline values: CDR1 SGDLS, CDR2 YYNGEE. V was clipped by 0 bases and J by 6 bases, with 3 bases between them. CDR3 region: CASSVEPGELFF. CDR3 DNA: TGTGCCAGCAGCGTAGAGCCCGGGGAGCTGTTTTTT.

This clonotype appeared many times. The rearrangement joins TRBV5-1 to TRBJ1-1; D is undetermined. V was cut by 2 bases and J by 0 bases, with 8 bases left in between. In germline, CDR1 is SGHRS, CDR2 YFSETQ. The CDR3 length is 14 residues. CDR3 amino acids: CASSFGRMNTEAFF. In DNA form, the CDR3 reads TGCGCCAGCAGCTTTGGCAGGATGAACACTGAAGCTTTCTTT. The whole variable domain, filled in from reference TRBV5-1 and TRBJ1-1, reads KAGVTQTPRYLIKTRGQQVTLSCSPISGHRSVSWYQQTPGQGLQFLFEYFSETQRNKGNFPGRFSGRQFSNSRSEMNVSTLELGDSALYLCASSFGRMNTEAFFGQGTRLTVV.